This passage covers 25 T cell receptor beta chains from one sample sequenced in a study of human versus mouse CDR3 diversity and MHC coevolution. Sequencing used immunoSEQ multiplex PCR; TCRdb keeps in-frame clones, though not all of them. The repertoire holds about 77,000 clones, around 90% seen once, with 0.15% in the top ten. Sequencing input: naive CD4+ T cells from blood. Subset specified: CD45RO-negative CD62L-positive naive CD4 T cells. These receptors came from a person aged 30-69 years in good health.

The rearrangement uses TRBV18 and TRBJ1-1, with D possibly matching TRBD1 (6 bases). In germline, CDR1 is KGHSH, CDR2 LQKENI. V lost 2 bases to trimming and J lost 4 bases, with 14 bases between them. CDR3 length equals 15 residues. The CDR3 spells CASSPAGTTGTEAFF. The CDR3 nucleotides are TGTGCCAGCTCACCAGCTGGGACGACAGGCACTGAAGCTTTCTTT.

V is TRBV18 and J is TRBJ1-1; possible D gene TRBD1, 5 bases. This CDR3 region has 15 residues. Germline CDR1 KGHSH, CDR2 LQKENI. Trimming took off 2 bases at V and 1 base at J, with 11 bases between the two ends. The CDR3 region has the DNA TGTGCCAGCTCACCAATCCCAGGGTCGAACACTGAAGCTTTCTTT. Protein product: CASSPIPGSNTEAFF.

In DNA form, the CDR3 reads TGTGCCAGCAGCCCCAACAGGCCTCCTATGAACACTGAAGCTTTCTTT. Translating it yields CASSPNRPPMNTEAFF. The chain links TRBV28 to TRBJ1-1, with D possibly being TRBD1 (5 bases). CDR1 is MDHEN, CDR2 SYDVKM, per germline. There are 16 residues in the CDR3. V was trimmed by 6 bases and J by 0 bases, leaving 17 bases between them.

This clone was seen once. The genes are TRBV4-2 and TRBJ2-7; 11 bases are a match to TRBD2. Per germline, CDR1 LGHNA and CDR2 YNFKEQ. This CDR3 spans 15 amino acids. J was trimmed by 4 bases and V by 2 bases; bases with no gene match: 4. CDR3 in DNA: TGTGCCAGCAGCCAAATTAGCGGGGGGGTTTACGAGCAGTACTTC. This translates into CASSQISGGVYEQYF.

This rearrangement joins TRBV6-1 to TRBJ2-3, with 9 bases matching TRBD1. This CDR3 region has 13 residues. Germline CDR1 MNHNS, CDR2 SASEGT. The trim removed 5 bases at V and 6 bases at J, leaving 3 bases unmatched. The CDR3 spells CASSQDRGDTQYF. The CDR3 DNA reads TGTGCCAGCAGTCAAGACAGGGGGGATACGCAGTATTTT.

The chain is built from TRBV30 and TRBJ1-1, with a tentative D call TRBD1 (5 bases). The germline V gene has CDR1 GTSNPN and CDR2 SVGIG (reference sequence). This CDR3 is 12 amino acids long. Trimming removed 4 bases at V and 0 bases at J, with 6 bases between. The CDR3 DNA sequence: TGTGCCTGGAAGACAGTGAACACTGAAGCTTTCTTT. Its protein product is CAWKTVNTEAFF.

V is TRBV7-9 and J is TRBJ2-3, with D possibly TRBD1 on 6 matching bases. This CDR3 region has 16 residues. V was pared by 0 bases and J by 7 bases, with 17 bases between. Germline values: CDR1 SEHNR, CDR2 FQNEAQ (reference sequence). The CDR3 nucleotides are TGTGCCAGCAGCTTAGCGGAGATCGAGGGGACAAATACGCAGTATTTT. Protein product: CASSLAEIEGTNTQYF.

CDR3 residues: CASRFGTSGTYEQYF. CDR3 coding DNA: TGTGCCAGCAGGTTCGGGACTAGCGGTACCTACGAGCAGTACTTC. The genes are TRBV6-6 and TRBJ2-7, with 11 bases lining up with TRBD2. With V trimmed by 6 bases and J by 2 bases, 6 bases remained unmatched. CDR3 length: 15 residues. The V gene's germline CDR1 is MNHNY and CDR2 SVGAGI (reference sequence).

The chain combines TRBV5-6 with TRBJ1-1; tentative D call: TRBD1 (5 bases). V lost 3 bases and J 6 bases, leaving 18 bases between the germline ends. The CDR3 length is 15 residues. Germline loops: CDR1 SGHDT, CDR2 YYEEEE. The CDR3 loop reads CASSSSGAPTAEAFF. The DNA of the CDR3 is TGTGCCAGCAGCTCGAGTGGGGCCCCGACGGCTGAAGCTTTCTTT.

The genes are TRBV20-1 and TRBJ1-1; D gene unclear. Germline V gene data show CDR1 as DFQATT and CDR2 as SNEGSKA (reference sequence). This CDR3 spans 10 amino acids. The V gene lost 2 bases and the J gene lost 8 bases, with 6 bases spanning the gap. CDR3 sequence reads: CSARREEAFF. CDR3 sequence (DNA): TGCAGTGCTAGACGGGAGGAAGCTTTCTTT.

This sequence joins TRBV5-4 and TRBJ2-5, with 8 bases matching TRBD1. This CDR3 is 14 amino acids long. Unmatched junction bases numbered 2, after V lost 2 bases and J lost 2 bases. From germline, CDR1 is SGHNT and CDR2 YYREEE (reference sequence). CDR3 coding DNA: TGTGCCAGCAGCTTTAACAGGGGGCAAGAGACCCAGTACTTC. This encodes CASSFNRGQETQYF.

On this clone: Distinct nucleotide sequences in the sample also encode this CDR3. The rearrangement uses TRBV9 and TRBJ2-3, with D possibly TRBD2 on 6 matching bases. The V end lost 0 bases, the J end lost 6 bases, and 8 bases lay between the germline ends. The CDR3 has 13 residues. CDR1 and CDR2 (germline): SGDLS, YYNGEE. The CDR3 region is CASSVAGGDTQYF. CDR3 coding DNA: TGTGCCAGCAGCGTAGCTGGGGGGGATACGCAGTATTTT.

V and J are TRBV2 and TRBJ1-2; D is ambiguous. This CDR3 spans 12 amino acids. Trimming shortened V by 3 bases and J by 8 bases, and 10 bases separated the two germline ends. Germline V CDR1 and CDR2: SNHLY, FYNNEI. DNA of the CDR3: TGTGCCAGCAGTGAGAGCACCGGGGGCTACACCTTC. Its protein is CASSESTGGYTF.

This chain connects TRBV5-1 to TRBJ2-2, with a weak D call TRBD2 (5 bases). This CDR3 region has 15 residues. Germline CDR1 is SGHRS and CDR2 is YFSETQ. V was pared by 4 bases and J by 0 bases, with 10 bases between. The CDR3 nucleotides read TGCGCCAGCAGCCCCGGGAACGCGAACACCGGGGAGCTGTTTTTT. It is translated as CASSPGNANTGELFF.

The chain recombines TRBV28 with TRBJ2-7; perhaps TRBD2 as D (5 bases). The CDR3 length is 13 residues. Per the germline V gene, CDR1 is MDHEN and CDR2 is SYDVKM. The V and J ends lost 2 bases and 3 bases respectively, with 8 bases between them. CDR3: CASSLIRDYEQYF. Here the CDR3 DNA reads TGTGCCAGCAGTTTAATTCGGGACTACGAGCAGTACTTC.

The chain uses TRBV6-1 and TRBJ1-1; 11 positions agree with TRBD1. The CDR3 totals 13 residues. Germline V gene lookup returns CDR1 MNHNS and CDR2 SASEGT. Trimming took 10 bases from V and 5 from J; bases not matched to a gene: 6. CDR3: CATRDRGLTEAFF. The DNA for the CDR3 is TGTGCCACCAGGGACAGGGGGTTGACTGAAGCTTTCTTT.

This chain links TRBV19 with TRBJ1-1; no definite D call. The CDR3 spans 14 residues. Germline-derived CDR1 and CDR2 are LNHDA and SQIVND (reference sequence). The V and J ends lost 1 base and 0 bases respectively, with 6 bases between them. This CDR3 is CASSIVNMNTEAFF. Here the CDR3 DNA reads TGTGCCAGTAGTATAGTGAACATGAACACTGAAGCTTTCTTT.

The rearrangement links TRBV20-1 to TRBJ1-1, with D maybe TRBD1 (5 bases). This CDR3 is 11 amino acids long. Germline CDR1 is DFQATT and CDR2 is SNEGSKA (reference sequence). The ends were cut back, 5 bases at V and 3 bases at J, with 7 bases in the middle. CDR3 amino acids: CSARRDTEAFF. Written as DNA, the CDR3 is TGCAGTGCTCGCAGGGACACTGAAGCTTTCTTT.

The chain employs TRBV18 and TRBJ1-1, with 7 positions matching TRBD1. There are 16 residues in the CDR3. V trimming: 3 bases; J trimming: 1 base; junction bases outside the gene matches: 8. In germline, CDR1 is KGHSH, CDR2 LQKENI. This CDR3 reads CASSPSGTEKNTEAFF. The DNA for the CDR3 is TGTGCCAGCTCACCCTCTGGGACAGAGAAGAACACTGAAGCTTTCTTT.

CDR3 loop: CASGTGETQYF. The CDR3 DNA reads TGTGCCAGCGGGACAGGGGAGACCCAGTACTTC. V gene TRBV6-5 combines with J gene TRBJ2-5, with TRBD1 identical over 9 bases. Trimming at V came to 8 bases and at J to 5 bases, leaving 0 bases not matched to a gene. Germline-derived CDR1 and CDR2 are MNHEY and SVGAGI. The CDR3 spans 11 residues.

The chain recombines TRBV19 with TRBJ1-1; D gene ambiguous. Germline V gives CDR1 LNHDA, CDR2 SQIVND (reference sequence). The CDR3 length is 14 residues. Trimming took 2 bases from V and 1 from J, leaving 8 bases between them. The CDR3, as DNA: TGTGCCAGTAGTATATCAGTGAAGAACACTGAAGCTTTCTTT. This sequence encodes CASSISVKNTEAFF.

The rearrangement uses TRBV12-5 and TRBJ1-5, with D uncertain. With 1 base removed from V and 6 bases from J, the gap between germline ends came to 4 bases. The CDR3 runs 12 residues. CDR1 and CDR2 from the germline V gene are LGHNT and FRNRAP. CDR3 sequence: CASGLDGQPQHF. CDR3 coding DNA: TGTGCTAGTGGTTTGGACGGTCAGCCCCAGCATTTT.

V gene TRBV6-5 combines with J gene TRBJ2-2, with 8 nucleotides matching TRBD1. Trimming took 2 bases from V and 4 from J; bases not matched to a gene: 3. The CDR3 spans 15 residues. The germline gives CDR1 MNHEY, CDR2 SVGAGI. The CDR3 DNA reads as TGTGCCAGCAGTTACAGTCAGGGGGCCACCGGGGAGCTGTTTTTT. This sequence encodes CASSYSQGATGELFF.

The chain joins TRBV30 to TRBJ1-2; D gene unclear. The CDR3 extends over 11 amino acids. Between the trimmed V and J ends, which lost 6 bases and 6 bases, there was a span of 11 bases. The germline V gene encodes CDR1 GTSNPN and CDR2 SVGIG (reference sequence). In nucleotides, the CDR3 is TGTGCCTGCGGAGCGGGGAATGGCTACACCTTC. Encoded protein: CACGAGNGYTF.

The CDR3 protein is CASSVSGLPNTGELFF. In DNA, the CDR3 is TGTGCCAGCAGCGTCTCGGGACTACCGAACACCGGGGAGCTGTTTTTT. The genes are TRBV9 and TRBJ2-2; TRBD2 matches 7 bases. Germline V gene data show CDR1 as SGDLS and CDR2 as YYNGEE. V shed 2 bases, J shed 0 bases, and the junction held 4 bases outside the gene matches. CDR3 length equals 16 residues.